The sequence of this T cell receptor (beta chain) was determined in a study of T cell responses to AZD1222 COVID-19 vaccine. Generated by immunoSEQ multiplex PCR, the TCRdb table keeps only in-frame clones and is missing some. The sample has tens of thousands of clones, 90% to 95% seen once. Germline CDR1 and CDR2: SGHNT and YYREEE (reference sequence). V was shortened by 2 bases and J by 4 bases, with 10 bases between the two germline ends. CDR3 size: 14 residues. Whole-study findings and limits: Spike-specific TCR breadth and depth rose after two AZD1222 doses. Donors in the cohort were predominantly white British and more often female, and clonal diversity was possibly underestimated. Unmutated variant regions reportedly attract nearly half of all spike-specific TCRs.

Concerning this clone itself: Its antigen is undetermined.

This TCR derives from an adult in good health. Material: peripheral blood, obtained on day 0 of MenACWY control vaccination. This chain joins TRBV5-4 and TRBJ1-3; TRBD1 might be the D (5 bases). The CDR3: CASSFPGPGNTIYF. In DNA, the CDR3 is TGTGCCAGCAGCTTTCCGGGGCCCGGAAACACCATATATTTT.